Sequencing of this TCR beta chain was carried out in a study of control samples from healthy donors and cancer patients (dated by TCRdb to between 2020 and 2021). Including the terminal cysteine and phenylalanine, the CDR3 comprises 12 residues. Only CDR3 DNA is held: 36 bases, read in frame from base 1. CDR1 and CDR2 are read off the germline V gene as LGHNT and FRNRAP. The trim is 2 bases for V and 10 bases for J, with a gap of 9 bases between the germline ends. The library was made by the immunoSEQ multiplex PCR assay. In its TCRdb copy, this immuneACCESS table keeps in-frame sequences only and misses some clones. Where compared with another copy, unresolved V genes explain less than half of these, and the others have no known cause. This sample is represented by more than 110,000 clones; around nine tenths of them were singletons. Of the sample, about 11% falls within the top ten clones. As for this clone: The antigen it recognizes is unknown. No much larger clonotype is one base removed from it; base qualities were not supplied.

Sequencing was performed on blood. This chain joins TRBV12-5 to TRBJ2-1, with the D segment possibly TRBD1 or TRBD2, each aligning over 5 bases. This receptor was identified in a man aged 25 to 40 in good health. In nucleotides, the sequence is TGTGCTAGTGGTTTGATCCGGGGCGAGCAGTTCTTC. Translated, this gives CASGLIRGEQFF. The CDR3, completed at both ends by the reference TRBV12-5 and TRBJ2-1 genes, gives the full variable domain DARVTQTPRHKVTEMGQEVTMRCQPILGHNTVFWYRQTMMQGLELLAYFRNRAPLDDSGMPKDRFSAEMPDATLATLKIQPSEPRDSAVYFCASGLIRGEQFFGPGTRLTVL.